One sample yielded the 21 T cell receptor beta chains listed below, sequenced in a study of glioma-infiltrating T cells after dendritic cell vaccination. Assay used: immunoSEQ multiplex PCR; TCRdb lists only in-frame clones, some missing. Here the sample spans 50,000 to 55,000 clones, 89% being singletons. Time point indicated: after dendritic cell vaccination, including at tumor progression/relapse. The sequenced sample was blood, obtained after dendritic cell vaccination. The receptor set was obtained from a human donor with glioblastoma.

The V and J genes are TRBV7-2 and TRBJ1-1; no firm D call. Germline CDR1 SGHTA, CDR2 FQGNSA. V lost 4 bases, J lost 2 bases, and 8 bases lay in between. The CDR3 runs to 13 residues. CDR3 amino acids: CASSWRANTEAFF. In DNA form, the CDR3 reads TGTGCCAGCAGCTGGAGGGCAAACACTGAAGCTTTCTTT.

V usage is TRBV29-1 and J usage is TRBJ2-3; perhaps TRBD2 as D (6 bases). Trimming left V 4 bases short and J 0 bases short, with 17 bases between. The CDR3 has 16 residues. Germline V gives CDR1 SQVTM, CDR2 ANQGSEA. CDR3 nucleotide sequence: TGCAGCGTTGCTGGAAGCGGAGGGGCTAGCACAGATACGCAGTATTTT. It is translated as CSVAGSGGASTDTQYF.

This clone appeared once. This sequence joins TRBV2 and TRBJ2-3; TRBD2 agrees at 8 bases. CDR3 length: 16 residues. The germline CDR1 and CDR2 sequences are SNHLY and FYNNEI. The V segment lost 1 base and the J segment 5 bases; nucleotides outside the gene matches: 8. CDR3 amino acids: CASSEVLGLGVDTQYF. Here the CDR3 DNA reads TGTGCCAGCAGTGAAGTGCTGGGACTAGGAGTAGATACGCAGTATTTT.

The chain joins TRBV7-9 to TRBJ2-7; D is perhaps TRBD2 (6 bases). The germline V gene encodes CDR1 SEHNR and CDR2 FQNEAQ (reference sequence). CDR3 size: 17 residues. Trimming pared 5 bases from V and 3 bases from J, leaving 23 bases between. The CDR3 spells CASSETGLRDVDYEQYF. The CDR3 nucleotides read TGTGCCAGCAGCGAGACCGGACTAAGGGATGTGGACTACGAGCAGTACTTC.

The chain has TRBV10-3 and TRBJ2-5; D gene uncertain. The CDR3 sequence is 15 residues long. The germline V gene has CDR1 ENHRY and CDR2 SYGVKD. The V end was cut by 0 bases, the J end by 2 bases, with 10 bases between. Written as DNA, the CDR3 is TGTGCCATCAGTGAGTCGATGGTAACACAAGAGACCCAGTACTTC. As protein: CAISESMVTQETQYF.

The chain joins TRBV7-9 to TRBJ2-1, with D maybe TRBD1 (5 bases). CDR3 size: 14 residues. Trimming took off 4 bases at V and 3 bases at J, with 10 bases between the two ends. CDR1 SEHNR and CDR2 FQNEAQ come from the germline V gene (reference sequence). CDR3 coding DNA: TGTGCCAGCAGCTGGCCCAGGGACTACAATGAGCAGTTCTTC. Translation: CASSWPRDYNEQFF. The full variable domain, completed using reference TRBV7-9 and TRBJ2-1, is DTGVSQNPRHKITKRGQNVTFRCDPISEHNRLYWYRQTLGQGPEFLTYFQNEAQLEKSRLLSDRFSAERPKGSFSTLEIQRTEQGDSAMYLCASSWPRDYNEQFFGPGTRLTVL.

J is TRBJ2-5 and V is TRBV5-1, with 8 bases aligning to TRBD1. CDR1 is SGHRS and CDR2 is YFSETQ in the germline V gene. The trim removed 4 bases at V and 4 bases at J, leaving 6 bases unmatched. The CDR3 sequence is 14 residues long. CDR3 protein: CASSVLQGGETQYF. The CDR3 DNA is TGCGCCAGCAGCGTCCTACAGGGGGGAGAGACCCAGTACTTC.

V and J are TRBV5-4 and TRBJ2-1; 9 bases are shared with TRBD1. The CDR3 loop spans 14 amino acids. Germline loops: CDR1 SGHNT, CDR2 YYREEE (reference sequence). V gave up 4 bases and J gave up 10 bases; unmatched junction bases: 9. The DNA of the CDR3 is TGTGCCAGCAGCCCGGGACAGGGAAGGGGAGAGCAGTTCTTC. It codes for CASSPGQGRGEQFF.

The chain joins TRBV25-1 to TRBJ1-1; D gene uncertain. Germline V gene lookup returns CDR1 MGHDK and CDR2 SYGVNS. The CDR3 has 11 residues. The V end lost 7 bases, the J end lost 6 bases, and 9 bases lay between the germline ends. The CDR3 DNA reads TGTGCCAGCAAAAATAGTTCTGAAGCTTTCTTT. The encoded protein is CASKNSSEAFF. The full variable domain, its missing parts supplied by reference TRBV25-1 and TRBJ1-1, is EADIYQTPRYLVIGTGKKITLECSQTMGHDKMYWYQQDPGMELHLIHYSYGVNSTEKGDLSSESTVSRIRTEHFPLTLESARPSHTSQYLCASKNSSEAFFGQGTRLTVV.

This sequence joins TRBV18 and TRBJ2-2; 7 bases map to TRBD1. Per germline, CDR1 KGHSH and CDR2 LQKENI. The CDR3 is made up of 15 amino acids. V lost 6 bases, J lost 2 bases, and 6 bases stayed unmatched. CDR3 sequence reads: CASSIDRVNTGELFF. The CDR3 DNA follows: TGTGCCAGCTCGATCGACAGGGTAAACACCGGGGAGCTGTTTTTT.

The chain joins TRBV5-4 to TRBJ2-7, with 8 bases lining up with TRBD2. CDR1 SGHNT and CDR2 YYREEE come from the germline V gene (reference sequence). Trimming cost V 3 bases and J 2 bases; bases outside gene matches: 4. CDR3 size: 14 residues. This CDR3 is CASSSLAGPYEQYF. DNA for the CDR3: TGTGCCAGCAGCTCCCTAGCGGGCCCCTACGAGCAGTACTTC.

The chain is built from TRBV7-9 and TRBJ1-1; 7 bases are shared with TRBD1. V lost 10 bases, J lost 4 bases, and 9 bases stayed unmatched. Germline CDR1 and CDR2: SEHNR and FQNEAQ (reference sequence). The CDR3 totals 13 residues. CDR3 in DNA: TGTGCCATTCAGGGGGAAGAGGCCACTGAAGCTTTCTTT. Protein sequence: CAIQGEEATEAFF. The whole variable domain, filled in from reference TRBV7-9 and TRBJ1-1, reads DTGVSQNPRHKITKRGQNVTFRCDPISEHNRLYWYRQTLGQGPEFLTYFQNEAQLEKSRLLSDRFSAERPKGSFSTLEIQRTEQGDSAMYLCAIQGEEATEAFFGQGTRLTVV.

This clone was picked up a small number of times. The chain links TRBV19 to TRBJ1-3; D is possibly TRBD1 (6 bases). Germline values: CDR1 LNHDA, CDR2 SQIVND (reference sequence). The CDR3 loop spans 15 amino acids. Trimming removed 5 bases at V and 2 bases at J, with 13 bases between. CDR3 coding DNA: TGTGCCAGTAGTCCCCGGACAGTCCCTGGAAACACCATATATTTT. It codes for CASSPRTVPGNTIYF.

The V call is TRBV28, the J call TRBJ2-3; 9 positions match TRBD2. There are 16 residues in the CDR3. The germline CDR1 and CDR2 sequences are MDHEN and SYDVKM. The ends lost 5 bases at V and 2 bases at J; junction bases unmatched: 8. The DNA of the CDR3 is TGTGCCAGCAGTAAAGAACTAGCGGGTTACACAGATACGCAGTATTTT. Its translation: CASSKELAGYTDTQYF.

This chain connects TRBV4-1 to TRBJ2-5, with D possibly being TRBD2 (6 bases). Trimming removed 0 bases at V and 5 bases at J, with 13 bases between. The germline CDR1 and CDR2 sequences are MGHRA and YSYEKL. The CDR3 consists of 15 residues. The CDR3 protein is CASSQDWLARETQYF. As DNA, the CDR3 is TGCGCCAGCAGCCAAGATTGGCTAGCGAGGGAGACCCAGTACTTC.

A word on this clone: Other DNA sequences of this sample code for an identical CDR3. This chain links TRBV21-1 with TRBJ2-7; TRBD2, the D gene given by the table, was not confirmed from the DNA. TRBV21-1 is classified as a pseudogene. This CDR3 comprises 21 residues. CDR3 nucleotides: TGTGCCAGCAGCAAAGGGGGGCAGACTAGCGGAGAAAACTTAGCCTACGATGAGCAGTACTTC. Its protein is CASSKGGQTSGENLAYDEQYF.

V and J are TRBV19 and TRBJ1-1; D possibly corresponds to TRBD1 (5 bases). Germline V gene sequence: CDR1 LNHDA, CDR2 SQIVND (reference sequence). The CDR3 sequence is 12 residues long. V lost 9 bases, J lost 5 bases, and 13 bases lay in between. The CDR3 reads CASRQKRTEAFF. The CDR3 DNA follows: TGTGCCAGCAGACAGAAAAGGACTGAAGCTTTCTTT.

The rearrangement links TRBV29-1 to TRBJ2-2; 7 bases agree with TRBD2. V shed 6 bases and J 2 bases; nucleotides not matched to a gene: 9. This CDR3 region has 15 residues. Germline values: CDR1 SQVTM, CDR2 ANQGSEA. The CDR3, as DNA: TGCAGCGTGGGGGGGTCGGGGGAAAACACCGGGGAGCTGTTTTTT. It codes for CSVGGSGENTGELFF.

This clone was recorded once. The V gene is TRBV27, the J gene TRBJ1-1; no clear D. Germline V gives CDR1 MNHEY, CDR2 SMNVEV (reference sequence). The CDR3 runs 12 residues. V was pared by 6 bases and J by 0 bases, with 5 bases between. DNA for the CDR3: TGTGCCAGCAGAGCAATGAACACTGAAGCTTTCTTT. Protein: CASRAMNTEAFF.

J is TRBJ2-7 and V is TRBV9, with 7 positions matching TRBD2. The CDR3 spans 15 residues. Germline V gene lookup returns CDR1 SGDLS and CDR2 YYNGEE. The ends lost 0 bases at V and 5 bases at J; junction bases unmatched: 8. CDR3 DNA sequence: TGTGCCAGCAGCGTAGCGGGGGGAGGGAGGGACGAGCAGTACTTC. This encodes CASSVAGGGRDEQYF.

The V and J genes are TRBV13 and TRBJ2-5; D is unclear. Germline loops: CDR1 PRHDT, CDR2 FYEKMQ (reference sequence). This CDR3 region has 11 residues. Trimming removed 4 bases at V and 3 bases at J, with 3 bases between. The chain's CDR3 is CASSSEETQYF. The CDR3 coding sequence is TGTGCCAGCAGCTCCGAAGAGACCCAGTACTTC.